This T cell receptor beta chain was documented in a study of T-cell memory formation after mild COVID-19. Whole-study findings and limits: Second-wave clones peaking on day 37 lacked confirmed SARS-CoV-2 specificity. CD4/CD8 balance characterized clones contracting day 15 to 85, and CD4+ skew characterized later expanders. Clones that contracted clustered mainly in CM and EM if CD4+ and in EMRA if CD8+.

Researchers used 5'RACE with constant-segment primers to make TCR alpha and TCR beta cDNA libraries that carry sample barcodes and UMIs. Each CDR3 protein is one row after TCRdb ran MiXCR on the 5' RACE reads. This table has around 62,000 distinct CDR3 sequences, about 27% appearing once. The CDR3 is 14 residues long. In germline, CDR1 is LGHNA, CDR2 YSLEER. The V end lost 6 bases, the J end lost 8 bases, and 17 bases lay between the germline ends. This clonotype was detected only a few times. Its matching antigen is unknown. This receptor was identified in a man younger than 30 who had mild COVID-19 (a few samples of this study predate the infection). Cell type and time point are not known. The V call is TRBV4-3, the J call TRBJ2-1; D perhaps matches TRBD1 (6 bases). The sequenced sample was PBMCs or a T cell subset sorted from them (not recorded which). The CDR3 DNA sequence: TGCGCCAGCAGTAGGTCAGGGGCCAGCGATGAGCAGTTCTTC. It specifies CASSRSGASDEQFF.